This paragraph reports one T cell receptor (beta chain). The V end was cut by 5 bases, the J end by 2 bases, with 17 bases between. The CDR3 extends over 15 amino acids. The germline gives CDR1 SGHNT, CDR2 YYREEE (reference sequence). The data were taken from a study of blood T cell repertoires in COVID-19. Study-level background: COVID-19 samples from acute and convalescent phases originated in the United States, Italy and Spain. Nucleic acid was either cDNA or gDNA, and it came from T cells, B-cell-depleted T cells, or PBMCs.

In the authors' methods: It was from reference gene primer amplification that nucleated cell counts were estimated. Generated by immunoSEQ multiplex PCR, the TCRdb table keeps only in-frame clones and is missing some. The D gene and trimming were derived from the DNA, and the V and J assignments and clone size from that table. The sample has about 70,000 clones, around 91% seen once. Material for sequencing was peripheral blood. This sequence was found in a human donor in a cohort sampled during active COVID-19. The chain joins TRBV5-4 to TRBJ2-7; D possibly corresponds to TRBD1 (5 bases). As DNA, the CDR3 is TGTGCCAGCAGTCCAGGGCGAGGTGCCACCTACGAGCAGTACTTC. Translating gives CASSPGRGATYEQYF.